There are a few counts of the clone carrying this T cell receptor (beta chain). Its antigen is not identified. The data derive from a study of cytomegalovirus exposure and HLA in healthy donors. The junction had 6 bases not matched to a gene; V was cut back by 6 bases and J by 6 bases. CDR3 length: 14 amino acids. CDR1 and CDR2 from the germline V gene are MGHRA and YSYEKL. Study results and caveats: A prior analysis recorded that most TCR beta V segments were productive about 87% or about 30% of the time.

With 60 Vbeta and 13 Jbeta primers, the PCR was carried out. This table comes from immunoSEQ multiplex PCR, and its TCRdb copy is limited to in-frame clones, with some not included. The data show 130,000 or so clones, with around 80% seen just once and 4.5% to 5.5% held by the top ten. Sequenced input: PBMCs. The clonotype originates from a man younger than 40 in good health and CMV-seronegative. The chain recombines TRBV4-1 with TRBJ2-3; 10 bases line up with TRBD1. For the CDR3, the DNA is TGCGCCAGCAGAGACAGGGGGCCCGGGGATACGCAGTATTTT. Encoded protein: CASRDRGPGDTQYF.